This T cell receptor beta chain was recovered during a study of T cell responses to AZD1222 COVID-19 vaccine. Turning to the study itself: Second-dose intervals of approximately 4 or approximately 12 weeks were pooled.

Measured with immunoSEQ multiplex PCR; TCRdb has only the in-frame clones, and not every one. The sample holds more than 150,000 clones, about 87% seen once. General study results and limits: At baseline, seropositivity was found in only a handful of AZD1222 recipients.

The germline gives CDR1 SGHTA, CDR2 FQGNSA. Trimming cost V 1 base and J 9 bases; bases outside gene matches: 4. The CDR3 runs 15 residues. Points on this clone: Its specificity is not known.

The origin of this receptor is an adult in good health. The starting material was peripheral blood, obtained on day 0 of AZD1222 vaccination. V gene TRBV7-2 combines with J gene TRBJ1-6; 9 bases match TRBD1. The DNA of the CDR3 is TGTGCCAGCAGCTTAGAGGGGACAGGGTTTTCACCCCTCCACTTT. It encodes CASSLEGTGFSPLHF.